The entry below gives a single T cell receptor (beta chain) sequence along with its context. The record originates from a study of cytomegalovirus exposure and HLA in healthy donors. It was with 60 Vbeta and 13 Jbeta primers that the PCR ran. Only in-frame clones appear in the TCRdb table, and some are missing; sequencing was by immunoSEQ multiplex PCR. The table has roughly 13,000 clones, about two thirds seen once. The CDR3 is 15 residues long. V was clipped by 1 base and J by 1 base, with 10 bases between them. Germline V gene sequence: CDR1 MGHRA, CDR2 YSYEKL. This rearrangement joins TRBV4-1 to TRBJ1-1, with unresolved D. This clonotype was obtained from a woman aged 45-59 years in good health and CMV-seropositive. Sequenced sample: PBMCs. Here the CDR3 reads CASSQVLAWNTEAFF. The CDR3, as DNA: TGCGCCAGCAGCCAAGTCTTAGCGTGGAACACTGAAGCTTTCTTT.